The entry below describes one T cell receptor (beta chain). Its antigen is unidentified. One end of the junction varies from germline; a read error may be responsible. Excluded: other autoimmune disease, uncontrolled infection, pregnancy or lactation. The diagnosis combined clinical symptoms, thyroxine, TRAb, thyroid ultrasound and orbital computed tomography scans. Investigators amplified TCR beta CDR3 regions from RNA transcripts. RT-PCR was first run with HTBI primers, then multiplex PCR in a second round. One entry per CDR3 protein, called by TCRdb with MiXCR from the multiplex PCR reads. Here the sample spans around 590,000 distinct CDR3 sequences, about two fifths being singletons. The sample comes from a study of Graves' ophthalmopathy and Graves' hyperthyroidism. Overall study results and limits: A model of 13 signatures distinguished ophthalmopathy from stable hyperthyroidism at roughly 87% sensitivity and about 80% specificity. Among expanded thyroid clonotypes above 0.001 frequency, most also occurred in blood.

This CDR3 is 16 amino acids long. The chain recombines TRBV12-3 or TRBV12-4 with TRBJ2-5, with 12 bases aligning to TRBD1. The sequencing sample was made of peripheral blood or thyroid tissue (not recorded which). The clonotype was recovered from an adult man with Graves' hyperthyroidism. This CDR3 reads CTSRRSAGTGGETQYF. The CDR3 coding sequence is TGTACCAGCAGGCGATCGGCTGGGACAGGGGGCGAGACCCAGTACTTC.